These T cell receptor beta chains were read from a single sample in a study of identical twins. TCRdb re-called the 5' RACE reads through MiXCR, storing one row per CDR3 protein. The table shows hundreds of thousands of distinct CDR3 sequences, with 6.5% to 9% occurring only once. The same data also contributed to another study, on yellow fever vaccine responses in identical twins.

Sequencing input: CD8+ T cells sorted from blood. All receptors come from a woman between 18 and 30 years old in good health. The CDR3 runs from the conserved cysteine through the conserved F or W. The order of the fields is clone size, J gene, V gene, D gene, CDR3 protein, CDR3 DNA. D genes are given only for firm matches. The listing skips clone size in some rows; elsewhere it reads once, few, many or a size class.

clone size: few
J gene: TRBJ2-1
V gene: TRBV2
D gene: TRBD2
CDR3 protein: CARPRDRRTSGVNEQFF
CDR3 DNA: TGTGCCAGGCCCCGAGACAGGCGGACTAGCGGTGTCAATGAGCAGTTCTTC

clone size: -
J gene: TRBJ2-3
V gene: TRBV28
D gene: -
CDR3 protein: CASSETGTSTDTQYF
CDR3 DNA: TGTGCCAGCAGTGAAACAGGGACCAGCACAGATACGCAGTATTTT

clone size: many
J gene: TRBJ2-1
V gene: TRBV2
D gene: TRBD2
CDR3 protein: CASILLAGGPGEQFF
CDR3 DNA: TGTGCCAGCATTTTACTAGCGGGAGGGCCGGGTGAGCAGTTCTTC

clone size: few
J gene: TRBJ2-1
V gene: TRBV9
D gene: -
CDR3 protein: CASSVGGQVNEQFF
CDR3 DNA: TGTGCCAGCAGCGTAGGGGGACAAGTCAATGAGCAGTTCTTC

clone size: -
J gene: TRBJ2-7
V gene: TRBV27
D gene: TRBD2
CDR3 protein: CASSLSRSGKGREQYF
CDR3 DNA: TGTGCCAGCAGTTTATCGAGAAGCGGGAAAGGGCGCGAGCAGTACTTC

clone size: few
J gene: TRBJ2-2
V gene: TRBV27
D gene: -
CDR3 protein: CASSLWSGNTGELFF
CDR3 DNA: TGTGCCAGCAGTTTATGGTCAGGGAACACCGGGGAGCTGTTTTTT

clone size: few
J gene: TRBJ1-2
V gene: TRBV12-3/TRBV12-4
D gene: TRBD1
CDR3 protein: CASSLDRVGGYTF
CDR3 DNA: TGTGCCAGCAGCTTAGACAGGGTTGGGGGCTACACCTTC

clone size: -
J gene: TRBJ2-1
V gene: TRBV2
D gene: -
CDR3 protein: CTSSLQLTGEGSYNEQFF
CDR3 DNA: TGTACCAGCAGTCTACAATTGACAGGCGAAGGGTCCTACAATGAGCAGTTCTTC

clone size: few
J gene: TRBJ1-2
V gene: TRBV6-1
D gene: TRBD1
CDR3 protein: CASRPRDRVGINYGYTF
CDR3 DNA: TGTGCCAGCAGACCCCGGGACAGGGTCGGGATCAACTATGGCTACACCTTC

clone size: -
J gene: TRBJ1-1
V gene: TRBV15
D gene: -
CDR3 protein: CATSRTQGTEAFF
CDR3 DNA: TGTGCCACCAGCAGAACACAGGGCACTGAAGCTTTCTTT

clone size: -
J gene: TRBJ2-6
V gene: TRBV6-5
D gene: -
CDR3 protein: CGSSSWISGANVLTF
CDR3 DNA: TGTGGCAGCAGTTCATGGATCTCTGGGGCCAACGTCCTGACTTTC

clone size: many
J gene: TRBJ2-7
V gene: TRBV12-3/TRBV12-4
D gene: -
CDR3 protein: CASSPLADPYEQYF
CDR3 DNA: TGTGCCAGCAGTCCCTTAGCGGATCCTTACGAGCAGTACTTC

clone size: -
J gene: TRBJ2-3
V gene: TRBV6-2/TRBV6-3
D gene: TRBD1
CDR3 protein: CASSYSVTGPTDTQYF
CDR3 DNA: TGTGCCAGCAGTTACTCCGTGACAGGGCCCACAGATACGCAGTATTTT

clone size: many
J gene: TRBJ2-7
V gene: TRBV5-5
D gene: -
CDR3 protein: CASMDAGTNPYEQYF
CDR3 DNA: TGTGCCAGCATGGACGCCGGGACGAATCCGTACGAGCAGTACTTC

clone size: few
J gene: TRBJ2-7
V gene: TRBV20-1
D gene: -
CDR3 protein: CSALRTASSYEQYF
CDR3 DNA: TGCAGTGCGTTGAGGACCGCAAGCTCCTACGAGCAGTACTTC

clone size: few
J gene: TRBJ1-1
V gene: TRBV6-2/TRBV6-3
D gene: -
CDR3 protein: CASSYNSVNTEAFF
CDR3 DNA: TGTGCCAGCAGCTACAATTCGGTGAACACTGAAGCTTTCTTT

clone size: few
J gene: TRBJ2-7
V gene: TRBV4-1
D gene: TRBD2
CDR3 protein: CASSPTSDPYEQYF
CDR3 DNA: TGCGCCAGCAGCCCTACTAGCGACCCCTACGAGCAGTACTTC

clone size: -
J gene: TRBJ2-1
V gene: TRBV11-1
D gene: TRBD2
CDR3 protein: CASSLGVLAGPQNEQFF
CDR3 DNA: TGTGCCAGCAGCTTAGGAGTTCTAGCGGGCCCACAGAATGAGCAGTTCTTC

clone size: -
J gene: TRBJ2-1
V gene: TRBV9
D gene: TRBD2
CDR3 protein: CASSVGTTNNEQFF
CDR3 DNA: TGTGCCAGCAGCGTCGGGACTACAAACAATGAGCAGTTCTTC

clone size: many
J gene: TRBJ1-6
V gene: TRBV7-2
D gene: -
CDR3 protein: CASSLARGSYNSPLHF
CDR3 DNA: TGTGCCAGCAGCTTAGCGAGGGGCTCCTATAATTCACCCCTCCACTTT

clone size: few
J gene: TRBJ2-5
V gene: TRBV27
D gene: TRBD2
CDR3 protein: CASRLTGGPETQYF
CDR3 DNA: TGTGCCAGCAGGCTAACGGGGGGGCCTGAGACCCAGTACTTC

clone size: many
J gene: TRBJ2-7
V gene: TRBV5-1
D gene: TRBD2
CDR3 protein: CASSATSLTSGSYEQYF
CDR3 DNA: TGCGCCAGCAGCGCCACGTCTTTGACTAGCGGGAGTTACGAGCAGTACTTC

clone size: -
J gene: TRBJ2-3
V gene: TRBV4-1
D gene: TRBD2
CDR3 protein: CASSQFSQRELLDTQYF
CDR3 DNA: TGCGCCAGCAGCCAATTTTCCCAGCGGGAGCTGTTAGATACGCAGTATTTT

clone size: few
J gene: TRBJ2-1
V gene: TRBV6-5
D gene: -
CDR3 protein: CASSYSGVNEQFF
CDR3 DNA: TGTGCCAGCAGTTACTCCGGAGTCAATGAGCAGTTCTTC

clone size: -
J gene: TRBJ2-1
V gene: TRBV20-1
D gene: -
CDR3 protein: CSARSAYDNEQFF
CDR3 DNA: TGCAGTGCTAGATCGGCCTACGACAATGAGCAGTTCTTC

clone size: many
J gene: TRBJ2-1
V gene: TRBV12-3/TRBV12-4
D gene: -
CDR3 protein: CASSFPPGGDEQFF
CDR3 DNA: TGTGCCAGCAGTTTCCCACCCGGGGGCGATGAGCAGTTCTTC

clone size: few
J gene: TRBJ2-2
V gene: TRBV20-1
D gene: TRBD2
CDR3 protein: CSARDGSGGDTGELFF
CDR3 DNA: TGCAGTGCTAGAGATGGTAGCGGGGGCGACACCGGGGAGCTGTTTTTT

clone size: many
J gene: TRBJ2-2
V gene: TRBV11-2
D gene: -
CDR3 protein: CASSSNRDLDTGELFF
CDR3 DNA: TGTGCCAGCAGCTCTAACAGGGATCTCGACACCGGGGAGCTGTTTTTT

clone size: -
J gene: TRBJ2-3
V gene: TRBV6-1
D gene: TRBD2
CDR3 protein: CASGGTSGGQRDTQYF
CDR3 DNA: TGTGCCAGTGGCGGGACTAGCGGGGGGCAGCGGGATACGCAGTATTTT

clone size: few
J gene: TRBJ2-1
V gene: TRBV20-1
D gene: TRBD2
CDR3 protein: CSARGVYSYNEQFF
CDR3 DNA: TGCAGTGCCCGGGGGGTCTATTCCTACAATGAGCAGTTCTTC

clone size: many
J gene: TRBJ2-7
V gene: TRBV14
D gene: -
CDR3 protein: CASSQVAAVYEQYF
CDR3 DNA: TGTGCCAGCAGCCAAGTAGCGGCCGTCTACGAGCAGTACTTC

clone size: -
J gene: TRBJ2-5
V gene: TRBV12-3/TRBV12-4
D gene: TRBD2
CDR3 protein: CASSSREGLEGETQYF
CDR3 DNA: TGTGCCAGCAGCTCAAGGGAAGGACTAGAAGGGGAGACCCAGTACTTC

clone size: many
J gene: TRBJ2-7
V gene: TRBV5-5
D gene: -
CDR3 protein: CASSLDGRHRAYEQYF
CDR3 DNA: TGTGCCAGCAGCTTGGACGGACGGCATCGCGCCTACGAGCAGTACTTC

clone size: -
J gene: TRBJ1-5
V gene: TRBV4-1
D gene: -
CDR3 protein: CASSRQVDQPQHF
CDR3 DNA: TGCGCCAGCAGTAGACAGGTAGATCAGCCCCAGCATTTT

clone size: -
J gene: TRBJ2-1
V gene: TRBV11-2
D gene: -
CDR3 protein: CASTLRAGHYNEQFF
CDR3 DNA: TGTGCCAGCACCCTCCGGGCGGGGCATTACAATGAGCAGTTCTTC

clone size: -
J gene: TRBJ1-4
V gene: TRBV13
D gene: -
CDR3 protein: CASSLAAGNEKLFF
CDR3 DNA: TGTGCCAGCAGCTTAGCCGCAGGGAACGAAAAACTGTTTTTT

clone size: -
J gene: TRBJ2-1
V gene: TRBV20-1
D gene: -
CDR3 protein: CSARDDSSPYNEQFF
CDR3 DNA: TGCAGTGCTAGAGATGATTCCAGCCCCTACAATGAGCAGTTCTTC

clone size: few
J gene: TRBJ2-7
V gene: TRBV20-1
D gene: -
CDR3 protein: CSASLGRIYEQYF
CDR3 DNA: TGCAGTGCTAGTCTCGGCAGAATCTACGAGCAGTACTTC

clone size: -
J gene: TRBJ2-5
V gene: TRBV5-5
D gene: TRBD1
CDR3 protein: CASIRDRGPGETQYF
CDR3 DNA: TGTGCCAGCATACGTGACAGGGGGCCGGGAGAGACCCAGTACTTC

clone size: few
J gene: TRBJ2-7
V gene: TRBV13
D gene: TRBD2
CDR3 protein: CASSPTSGIYEQYF
CDR3 DNA: TGTGCCAGCAGCCCCACTAGCGGGATTTACGAGCAGTACTTC

clone size: -
J gene: TRBJ2-1
V gene: TRBV12-3/TRBV12-4
D gene: -
CDR3 protein: CASSPGSNSGFF
CDR3 DNA: TGTGCCAGCAGCCCAGGTAGTAACTCAGGGTTCTTC

clone size: few
J gene: TRBJ2-7
V gene: TRBV28
D gene: -
CDR3 protein: CASSFSEAYYEQYF
CDR3 DNA: TGTGCCAGCAGTTTCTCCGAGGCTTACTACGAGCAGTACTTC

clone size: -
J gene: TRBJ1-1
V gene: TRBV27
D gene: -
CDR3 protein: CASRITSGTEAFF
CDR3 DNA: TGTGCCAGCAGGATAACCTCAGGGACAGAAGCTTTCTTT

clone size: few
J gene: TRBJ1-1
V gene: TRBV10-3
D gene: -
CDR3 protein: CAISESGRGAFF
CDR3 DNA: TGTGCCATCAGTGAATCGGGGCGCGGAGCTTTCTTT

clone size: few
J gene: TRBJ2-3
V gene: TRBV20-1
D gene: -
CDR3 protein: CSARDFTLHEDTQYF
CDR3 DNA: TGCAGTGCTAGAGACTTCACACTGCACGAAGATACGCAGTATTTT

clone size: -
J gene: TRBJ2-2
V gene: TRBV24-1
D gene: TRBD1
CDR3 protein: CATSERDRERHTGELFF
CDR3 DNA: TGTGCCACCAGTGAACGGGACAGGGAACGGCACACCGGGGAGCTGTTTTTT

clone size: many
J gene: TRBJ2-7
V gene: TRBV12-3/TRBV12-4
D gene: -
CDR3 protein: CASSFGPGGYEQYF
CDR3 DNA: TGTGCCAGCAGTTTTGGTCCCGGGGGCTACGAGCAGTACTTC

clone size: few
J gene: TRBJ1-5
V gene: TRBV7-6
D gene: -
CDR3 protein: CASSRDKGHNQPQHF
CDR3 DNA: TGTGCCAGCAGCCGAGACAAGGGGCACAATCAGCCCCAGCATTTT

clone size: -
J gene: TRBJ1-1
V gene: TRBV5-1
D gene: -
CDR3 protein: CASSLGRVMNTEAFF
CDR3 DNA: TGCGCCAGCAGCTTGGGGAGGGTGATGAACACTGAAGCTTTCTTT

clone size: few
J gene: TRBJ2-5
V gene: TRBV3-1
D gene: TRBD2
CDR3 protein: CASSPGLAKYQETQYF
CDR3 DNA: TGTGCCAGCAGCCCCGGACTAGCGAAGTACCAAGAGACCCAGTACTTC

clone size: -
J gene: TRBJ2-5
V gene: TRBV7-7
D gene: -
CDR3 protein: CASSSGFQGETQYF
CDR3 DNA: TGTGCCAGCAGCTCGGGGTTCCAGGGGGAGACCCAGTACTTC

clone size: few
J gene: TRBJ2-7
V gene: TRBV7-9
D gene: -
CDR3 protein: CASTPNEQYF
CDR3 DNA: TGTGCCAGCACCCCCAACGAGCAGTACTTC

clone size: few
J gene: TRBJ2-2
V gene: TRBV6-5
D gene: TRBD1
CDR3 protein: CASSYRLFRDRENTGELFF
CDR3 DNA: TGTGCCAGCAGTTATCGTTTGTTCCGGGACAGGGAGAACACCGGGGAGCTGTTTTTT

clone size: many
J gene: TRBJ2-1
V gene: TRBV15
D gene: -
CDR3 protein: CATSSHADSDNEQFF
CDR3 DNA: TGTGCCACCAGCAGCCACGCGGACTCCGACAATGAGCAGTTCTTC

clone size: many
J gene: TRBJ2-7
V gene: TRBV7-9
D gene: -
CDR3 protein: CASSLFPGNYEQYF
CDR3 DNA: TGTGCCAGCAGCTTATTTCCGGGGAATTACGAGCAGTACTTC

clone size: few
J gene: TRBJ2-3
V gene: TRBV7-9
D gene: -
CDR3 protein: CASSLGQGVTDTQYF
CDR3 DNA: TGTGCCAGCAGCTTAGGTCAGGGTGTGACAGATACGCAGTATTTT

clone size: many
J gene: TRBJ2-1
V gene: TRBV12-3/TRBV12-4
D gene: -
CDR3 protein: CASTPSLYNEQFF
CDR3 DNA: TGTGCCAGCACCCCTAGCCTCTACAATGAGCAGTTCTTC